What follows are 20 T cell receptor beta chains derived from one specimen sequenced in a study of blood T cell repertoires in COVID-19. TCRdb's copy holds only in-frame clones and misses some; the assay was immunoSEQ multiplex PCR. The data contain approximately 150,000 clones, 70% to 90% of them singletons. The sequencing input was peripheral blood. The origin of the receptors is a human donor with acute or convalescent COVID-19. The donor label of this sample is uncertain.

The chain combines TRBV5-1 with TRBJ2-3; D is possibly TRBD2 (6 bases). The CDR3 sequence is 14 residues long. V lost 3 bases and J 6 bases, leaving 14 bases between the germline ends. Germline-derived CDR1 and CDR2 are SGHRS and YFSETQ. Here the CDR3 reads CASSSGTGGDTQYF. The CDR3 DNA reads TGCGCCAGCAGCTCCGGGACCGGAGGGGATACGCAGTATTTT.

This chain uses TRBV5-8 with TRBJ1-5, with D maybe TRBD1 (5 bases). The germline gives CDR1 SGHTS, CDR2 YDEGEE. The CDR3 is made up of 17 amino acids. V lost 0 bases to trimming and J lost 1 base, with 14 bases between them. The CDR3 nucleotides are TGTGCCAGCAGCTTGGCTCGGGGGGGACGAAGCAATCAGCCCCAGCATTTT. Amino acid sequence: CASSLARGGRSNQPQHF.

The chain recombines TRBV24-1 with TRBJ2-2, with 8 bases fitting TRBD1. CDR1 and CDR2 (germline): KGHDR, SFDVKD. This CDR3 is 17 amino acids long. The V and J ends lost 3 bases and 8 bases, in that order; junction bases with no gene match: 13. The CDR3 region has the DNA TGTGCCACCAGTGATCCGAGTATTCGACAGGGGAATGGGGAGCTGTTTTTT. This encodes CATSDPSIRQGNGELFF.

The chain employs TRBV6-2 or TRBV6-3 and TRBJ1-1; no definite D call. The V and J ends lost 2 bases and 1 base respectively, with 5 bases between them. The CDR3 consists of 13 residues. Germline CDR1 reads MNHEY; CDR2 reads SVGEGT. CDR3 in DNA: TGTGCCAGCAGTTACATCTGGAACACTGAAGCTTTCTTT. This encodes CASSYIWNTEAFF.

The chain joins TRBV21-1 to TRBJ1-3; no check of the table's D call, TRBD1, against the DNA was made. TRBV21-1 is a listed pseudogene. The CDR3 runs to 19 residues. The CDR3 sequence: CASSTLAGTGQGGGNTIYF. CDR3 nucleotides: TGTGCCAGCAGCACTTTAGCCGGGACAGGGCAAGGAGGAGGAAACACCATATATTTT.

This clone was found once. This CDR3 is CASSLLASGSTYNEQFF. CDR3 nucleotide sequence: TGTGCCAGCAGTTTGTTGGCTAGCGGGAGTACCTACAATGAGCAGTTCTTC. The J gene is TRBJ2-1, the V gene TRBV27, with TRBD2 identical over 10 bases. V shed 3 bases and J 2 bases; nucleotides not matched to a gene: 7. Germline values: CDR1 MNHEY, CDR2 SMNVEV (reference sequence). The CDR3 is 17 amino acids.

The V gene is TRBV3-1 (or the pseudogene TRBV3-2), the J gene TRBJ1-2; no clear D gene. The V and J ends lost 4 bases and 5 bases respectively, with 17 bases between them. The CDR3 consists of 15 residues. From germline, CDR1 is LGHDT and CDR2 YNNKEL (reference sequence). CDR3 sequence (DNA): TGTGCCAGCAGCCGTAGCATCCTGGCCAATTATGGCTACACCTTC. It specifies CASSRSILANYGYTF.

The chain uses TRBV19 and TRBJ1-4, with 7 bases identical to TRBD1. CDR3 size: 17 residues. V shed 5 bases, J shed 0 bases, and the junction held 9 bases outside the gene matches. CDR1 is LNHDA, CDR2 SQIVND, per germline (reference sequence). CDR3 bases: TGTGCCAGTAGTCCCAGAGGCAGGGGGGCAACTAATGAAAAACTGTTTTTT. Residues: CASSPRGRGATNEKLFF.

V usage is TRBV2 and J usage is TRBJ1-3, with TRBD1 identical over 8 bases. CDR1 and CDR2 from the germline V gene are SNHLY and FYNNEI. The J segment lost 4 bases and the V segment lost 4 bases, leaving 6 bases of the junction unmatched. This CDR3 spans 15 amino acids. The CDR3 reads CASSARNRGGNTIYF. The CDR3 nucleotides read TGTGCCAGCAGTGCCAGGAACAGGGGGGGAAACACCATATATTTT. Full variable domain (missing parts from reference TRBV2 and TRBJ1-3): EPEVTQTPSHQVTQMGQEVILRCVPISNHLYFYWYRQILGQKVEFLVSFYNNEISEKSEIFDDQFSVERPDGSNFTLKIRSTKLEDSAMYFCASSARNRGGNTIYFGEGSWLTVV.

The chain uses TRBV10-3 and TRBJ2-7; tentatively, D is TRBD1 (5 bases). CDR1 and CDR2 from the germline V gene are ENHRY and SYGVKD. V lost 11 bases and J 2 bases, leaving 13 bases between the germline ends. This CDR3 is 12 amino acids long. The CDR3 here is CASRTDTYEQYV. The CDR3 DNA reads TGTGCCTCCCGGACGGACACCTACGAGCAGTACGTC.

V is TRBV7-3 and J is TRBJ1-2, with a possible D match to TRBD1 (6 bases). The V and J ends lost 9 bases and 5 bases respectively, with 16 bases between them. Germline loops: CDR1 SGHTA, CDR2 FQGTGA. The CDR3 loop spans 13 amino acids. The CDR3, as DNA: TGTGCCAGTGCGTCCAGGGGCGGGTATGGCTACACCTTC. Amino acid sequence: CASASRGGYGYTF. Full variable domain (missing parts from reference TRBV7-3 and TRBJ1-2): GAGVSQTPSNKVTEKGKYVELRCDPISGHTALYWYRQSLGQGPEFLIYFQGTGAADDSGLPNDRFFAVRPEGSVSTLKIQRTERGDSAVYLCASASRGGYGYTFGSGTRLTVV.

The chain recombines TRBV7-2 with TRBJ1-1; TRBD1 agrees at 9 bases. J was trimmed by 1 base and V by 5 bases; bases with no gene match: 5. Germline CDR1 reads SGHTA; CDR2 reads FQGNSA. The CDR3 sequence is 15 residues long. The CDR3 reads CASSKQGAGNTEAFF. The CDR3 DNA is TGTGCCAGCAGCAAACAGGGGGCAGGGAACACTGAAGCTTTCTTT.

The rearrangement links TRBV28 to TRBJ1-5, with a tentative D call TRBD1 (5 bases). In germline, CDR1 is MDHEN, CDR2 SYDVKM. The CDR3 extends over 14 amino acids. The V and J ends lost 2 bases and 6 bases respectively, with 11 bases between them. The CDR3 protein is CASSLGGGSQPQHF. The DNA for the CDR3 is TGTGCCAGCAGTTTAGGGGGAGGCAGTCAGCCCCAGCATTTT. Using reference TRBV28 and TRBJ1-5 for the parts outside the CDR3, the full variable domain is DVKVTQSSRYLVKRTGEKVFLECVQDMDHENMFWYRQDPGLGLRLIYFSYDVKMKEKGDIPEGYSVSREKKERFSLILESASTNQTSMYLCASSLGGGSQPQHFGDGTRLSIL.

The V and J genes are TRBV28 and TRBJ1-5, with 7 bases fitting TRBD1. The CDR3 extends over 15 amino acids. Germline loops: CDR1 MDHEN, CDR2 SYDVKM. V lost 6 bases and J lost 1; bases outside the gene matches: 6. The CDR3 sequence is CASRQGGLSNQPQHF. CDR3 nucleotide sequence: TGTGCCAGCAGGCAGGGGGGATTGAGCAATCAGCCCCAGCATTTT. The whole variable domain, filled in from reference TRBV28 and TRBJ1-5, reads DVKVTQSSRYLVKRTGEKVFLECVQDMDHENMFWYRQDPGLGLRLIYFSYDVKMKEKGDIPEGYSVSREKKERFSLILESASTNQTSMYLCASRQGGLSNQPQHFGDGTRLSIL.

Note on this clone: Other DNA sequences in the sample encode the same CDR3. The V call is TRBV5-1, the J call TRBJ2-1, with a possible D match to TRBD1 (5 bases). Looked up from germline, CDR1 is SGHRS and CDR2 is YFSETQ. The CDR3 is 14 residues long. The ends were cut back, 0 bases at V and 2 bases at J, with 6 bases in the middle. The CDR3 coding sequence is TGCGCCAGCAGCTTGGGACAGACCTACAATGAGCAGTTCTTC. It codes for CASSLGQTYNEQFF.

This clone has just a few counts. The chain is built from TRBV9 and TRBJ2-2; 7 bases agree with TRBD1. The CDR3 spans 16 residues. CDR1 and CDR2 (germline): SGDLS, YYNGEE. V lost 2 bases to trimming and J lost 2 bases; unmatched junction nucleotides: 6. CDR3: CASSVGNRGNTGELFF. CDR3 sequence (DNA): TGTGCCAGCAGCGTCGGGAACAGGGGAAACACCGGGGAGCTGTTTTTT.

This clone was seen just once. This chain connects TRBV19 to TRBJ2-2; 12 bases agree with TRBD2. The CDR3 length is 17 residues. V trimming: 4 bases; J trimming: 2 bases; junction bases outside the gene matches: 5. Per the germline V gene, CDR1 is LNHDA and CDR2 is SQIVND (reference sequence). CDR3 region: CASSKRTSGANTGELFF. The CDR3 DNA reads as TGTGCCAGTAGTAAAAGGACTAGCGGGGCAAACACCGGGGAGCTGTTTTTT.

V usage is TRBV7-3 and J usage is TRBJ1-3, with 10 bases that match TRBD1. The CDR3 extends over 15 amino acids. Germline assignment: CDR1 SGHTA and CDR2 FQGTGA. Trimming removed 5 bases from V and 3 bases from J; junction bases left unmatched: 4. The CDR3 region has the DNA TGTGCCAGCAGCCCGGGGACAGGGGTTGGAAACACCATATATTTT. Translated, it gives CASSPGTGVGNTIYF.

V and J are TRBV7-2 and TRBJ2-1, with unresolved D. This CDR3 comprises 13 residues. CDR1 SGHTA and CDR2 FQGNSA come from the germline V gene. Trimming pared 0 bases from V and 10 bases from J, leaving 10 bases between. The CDR3 loop reads CASSLAQTLEQFF. The CDR3 DNA sequence: TGTGCCAGCAGCTTAGCGCAAACTTTAGAGCAGTTCTTC.

The sample holds one count of this clone. The chain joins TRBV19 to TRBJ2-2; 12 bases align to TRBD2. With 7 bases clipped from V and 4 bases from J, the junction kept 10 bases outside the gene matches. The CDR3 covers 17 residues. The germline V gene encodes CDR1 LNHDA and CDR2 SQIVND (reference sequence). The CDR3 is CASIPTSGRPGTGELFF. The CDR3 bases are TGTGCCAGTATCCCCACTAGCGGGAGGCCGGGCACCGGGGAGCTGTTTTTT.